This TCR beta chain is from a study of cytomegalovirus exposure and HLA in healthy donors. Study observations and caveats: Some V segments (TRBV6-2 and TRBV6-3 among them) were excluded as indistinguishable.

The germline gives CDR1 SGHRS, CDR2 YFSETQ. Trimming at V came to 1 base and at J to 0 bases, leaving 2 bases not matched to a gene. CDR3 length: 16 amino acids. On this clone: Its antigen remains unidentified.

Vbeta (60) and Jbeta (13) primers were used in the PCR. Profiling relied on immunoSEQ multiplex PCR, and the TCRdb table lists in-frame clones only, not all of them. The data hold some 40,000 clones, with 60% to 70% observed a single time. The sample taken for sequencing was PBMCs. The sequence came from a man in his 60s in good health and CMV-seropositive. The chain combines TRBV5-1 with TRBJ2-2; TRBD2 matches 8 bases. Here the CDR3 DNA reads TGCGCCAGCAGCTTGCGTAGCGGGACGAACACCGGGGAGCTGTTTTTT. It codes for CASSLRSGTNTGELFF.